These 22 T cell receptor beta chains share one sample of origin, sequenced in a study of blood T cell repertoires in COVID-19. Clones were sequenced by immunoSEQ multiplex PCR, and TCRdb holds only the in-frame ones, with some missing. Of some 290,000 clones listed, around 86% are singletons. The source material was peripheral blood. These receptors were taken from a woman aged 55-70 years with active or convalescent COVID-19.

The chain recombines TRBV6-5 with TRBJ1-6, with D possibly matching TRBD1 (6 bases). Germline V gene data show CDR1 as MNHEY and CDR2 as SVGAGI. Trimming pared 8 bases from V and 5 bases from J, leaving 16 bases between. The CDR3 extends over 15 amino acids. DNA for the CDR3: TGTGCCAGCCAGCCCAGGGGAGAGGATAATTCACCCCTCCACTTT. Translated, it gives CASQPRGEDNSPLHF.

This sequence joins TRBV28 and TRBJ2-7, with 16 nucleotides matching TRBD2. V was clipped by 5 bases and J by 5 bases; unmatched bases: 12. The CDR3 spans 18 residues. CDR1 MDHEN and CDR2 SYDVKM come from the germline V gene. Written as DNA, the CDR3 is TGTGCCAGCAGTGTCGCGGGACTAGCGGGGGGGCCGCGTAACGAGCAGTACTTC. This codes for CASSVAGLAGGPRNEQYF.

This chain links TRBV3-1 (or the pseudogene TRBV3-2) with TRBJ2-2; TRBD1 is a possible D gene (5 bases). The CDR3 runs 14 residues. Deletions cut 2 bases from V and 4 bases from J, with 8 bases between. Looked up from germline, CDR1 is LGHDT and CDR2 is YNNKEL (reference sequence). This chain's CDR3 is CASSQSRGTGELFF. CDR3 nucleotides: TGTGCCAGCAGCCAATCAAGGGGCACCGGGGAGCTGTTTTTT.

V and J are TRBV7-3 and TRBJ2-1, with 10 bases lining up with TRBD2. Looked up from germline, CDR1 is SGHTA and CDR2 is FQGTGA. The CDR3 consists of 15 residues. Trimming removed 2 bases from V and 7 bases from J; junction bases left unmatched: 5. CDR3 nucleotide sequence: TGTGCCAGCAGCTTACAGCGGGGGGGCGGAAATGAGCAGTTCTTC. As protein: CASSLQRGGGNEQFF.

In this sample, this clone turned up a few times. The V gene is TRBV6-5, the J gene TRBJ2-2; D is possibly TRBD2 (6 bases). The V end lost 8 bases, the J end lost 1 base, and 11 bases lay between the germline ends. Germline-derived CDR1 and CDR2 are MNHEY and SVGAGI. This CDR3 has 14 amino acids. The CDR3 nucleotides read TGTGCCAGCCTGCCGGGGGAGAACACCGGGGAGCTGTTTTTT. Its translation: CASLPGENTGELFF.

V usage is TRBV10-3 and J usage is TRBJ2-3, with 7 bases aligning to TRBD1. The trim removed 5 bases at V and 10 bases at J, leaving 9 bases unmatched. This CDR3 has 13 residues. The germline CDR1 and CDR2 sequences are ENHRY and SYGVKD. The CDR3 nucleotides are TGTGCCATCAGTATGGACAGGTTCTCTGCGCAGTATTTT. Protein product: CAISMDRFSAQYF.

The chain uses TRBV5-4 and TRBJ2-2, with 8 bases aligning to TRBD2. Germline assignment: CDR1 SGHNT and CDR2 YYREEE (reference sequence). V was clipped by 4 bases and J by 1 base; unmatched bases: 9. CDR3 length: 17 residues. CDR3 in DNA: TGTGCCAGCAGCGGCGTACCAGCGGGGGAGAACACCGGGGAGCTGTTTTTT. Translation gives CASSGVPAGENTGELFF.

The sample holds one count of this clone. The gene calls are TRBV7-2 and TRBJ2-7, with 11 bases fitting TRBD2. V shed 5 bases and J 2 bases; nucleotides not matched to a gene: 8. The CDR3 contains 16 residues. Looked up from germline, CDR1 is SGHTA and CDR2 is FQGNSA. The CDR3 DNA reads TGTGCCAGCAGCATCACTAGCGGGGGCAATACCTACGAGCAGTACTTC. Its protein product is CASSITSGGNTYEQYF.

CDR3 DNA: TGTGCCAGCAGTGTTTTCCGGGACAGGGGTGCAGATACGCAGTATTTT. Translated: CASSVFRDRGADTQYF. The chain carries TRBV6-4 and TRBJ2-3; 10 bases fit TRBD1. The CDR3 length is 16 residues. Germline V gives CDR1 MRHNA, CDR2 SNTAGT. Trimming removed 4 bases from V and 4 bases from J; junction bases left unmatched: 8.

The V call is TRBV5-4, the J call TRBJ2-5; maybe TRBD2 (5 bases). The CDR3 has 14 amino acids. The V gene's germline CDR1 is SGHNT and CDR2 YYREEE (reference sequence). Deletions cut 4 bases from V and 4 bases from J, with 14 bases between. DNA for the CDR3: TGTGCCAGCAGCACCGGGCTAGCTTCAGAGACCCAGTACTTC. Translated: CASSTGLASETQYF.

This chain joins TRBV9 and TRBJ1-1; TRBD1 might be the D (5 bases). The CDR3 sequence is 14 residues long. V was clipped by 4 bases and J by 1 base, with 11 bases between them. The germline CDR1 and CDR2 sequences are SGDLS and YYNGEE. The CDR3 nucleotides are TGTGCCAGCAGCTCCGGGGGACCGAACACTGAAGCTTTCTTT. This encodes CASSSGGPNTEAFF. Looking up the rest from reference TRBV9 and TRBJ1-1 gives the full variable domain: DSGVTQTPKHLITATGQRVTLRCSPRSGDLSVYWYQQSLDQGLQFLIQYYNGEERAKGNILERFSAQQFPDLHSELNLSSLELGDSALYFCASSSGGPNTEAFFGQGTRLTVV.

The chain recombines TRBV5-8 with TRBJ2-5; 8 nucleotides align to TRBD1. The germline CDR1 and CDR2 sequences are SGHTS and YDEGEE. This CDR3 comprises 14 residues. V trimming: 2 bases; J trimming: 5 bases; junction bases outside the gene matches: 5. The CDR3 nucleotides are TGTGCCAGCAGCTTCCGGACAGGGTGGGAGACCCAGTACTTC. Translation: CASSFRTGWETQYF.

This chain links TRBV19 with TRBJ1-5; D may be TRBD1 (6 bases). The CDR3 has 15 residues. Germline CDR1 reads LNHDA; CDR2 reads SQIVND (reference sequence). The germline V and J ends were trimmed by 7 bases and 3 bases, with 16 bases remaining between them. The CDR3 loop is CASIAQQGINQPQHF. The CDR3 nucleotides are TGTGCCAGTATAGCCCAACAGGGAATCAATCAGCCCCAGCATTTT. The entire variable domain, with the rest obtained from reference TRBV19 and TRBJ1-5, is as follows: DGGITQSPKYLFRKEGQNVTLSCEQNLNHDAMYWYRQDPGQGLRLIYYSQIVNDFQKGDIAEGYSVSREKKESFPLTVTSAQKNPTAFYLCASIAQQGINQPQHFGDGTRLSIL.

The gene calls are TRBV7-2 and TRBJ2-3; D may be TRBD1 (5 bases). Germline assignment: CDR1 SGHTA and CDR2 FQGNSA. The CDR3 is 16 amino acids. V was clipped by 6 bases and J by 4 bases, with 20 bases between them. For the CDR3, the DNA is TGTGCCAGCAGACAGCGCAGGGTAGTTTCGTCAGATACGCAGTATTTT. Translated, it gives CASRQRRVVSSDTQYF.

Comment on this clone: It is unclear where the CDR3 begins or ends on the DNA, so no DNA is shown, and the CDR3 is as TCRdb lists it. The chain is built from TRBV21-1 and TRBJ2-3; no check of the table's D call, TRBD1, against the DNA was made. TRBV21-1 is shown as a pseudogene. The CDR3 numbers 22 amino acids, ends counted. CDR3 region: CASSTRWGSGTGPPMYWDTQYF.

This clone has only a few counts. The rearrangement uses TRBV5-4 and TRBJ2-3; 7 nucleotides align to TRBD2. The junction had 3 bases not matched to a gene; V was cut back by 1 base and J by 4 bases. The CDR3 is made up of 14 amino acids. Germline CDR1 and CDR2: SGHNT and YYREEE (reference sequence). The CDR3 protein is CASSLPGLADTQYF. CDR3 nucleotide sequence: TGTGCCAGCAGCTTGCCTGGACTAGCAGATACGCAGTATTTT.

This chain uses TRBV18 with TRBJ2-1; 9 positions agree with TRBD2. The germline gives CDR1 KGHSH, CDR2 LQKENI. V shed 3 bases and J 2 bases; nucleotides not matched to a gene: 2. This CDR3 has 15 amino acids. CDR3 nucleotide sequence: TGTGCCAGCTCACCGCGGGGGGGGACCTACAATGAGCAGTTCTTC. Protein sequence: CASSPRGGTYNEQFF.

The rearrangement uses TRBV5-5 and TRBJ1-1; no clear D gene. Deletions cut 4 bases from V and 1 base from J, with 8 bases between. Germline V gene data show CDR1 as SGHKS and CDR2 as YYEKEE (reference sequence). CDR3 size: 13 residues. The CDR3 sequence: CASSLTWNTEAFF. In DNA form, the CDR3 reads TGTGCCAGCAGCCTGACTTGGAACACTGAAGCTTTCTTT.

The CDR3 is CAISDLAGGQDDETQYF. The CDR3 DNA follows: TGTGCCATCAGTGATCTAGCGGGGGGGCAGGATGATGAGACCCAGTACTTC. The chain joins TRBV10-3 to TRBJ2-5; the match to TRBD2 covers 12 bases. CDR3 size: 17 residues. Germline CDR1 and CDR2: ENHRY and SYGVKD. J gave up 5 bases and V 3 bases, and 10 bases lay outside the gene matches.

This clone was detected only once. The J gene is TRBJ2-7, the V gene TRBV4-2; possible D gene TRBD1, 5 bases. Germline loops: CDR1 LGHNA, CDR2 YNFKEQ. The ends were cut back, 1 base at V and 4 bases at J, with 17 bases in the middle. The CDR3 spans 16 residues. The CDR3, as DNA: TGTGCCAGCAGCCAAGCCCGATCCAGGGTGGAGTACGAGCAGTACTTC. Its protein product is CASSQARSRVEYEQYF.

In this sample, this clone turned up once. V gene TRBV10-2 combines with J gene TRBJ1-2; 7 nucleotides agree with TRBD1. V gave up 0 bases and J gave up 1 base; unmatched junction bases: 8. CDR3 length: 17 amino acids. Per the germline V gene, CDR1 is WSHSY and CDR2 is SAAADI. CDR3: CASSESGTGDGNYGYTF. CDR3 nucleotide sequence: TGCGCCAGCAGTGAGTCGGGCACAGGGGATGGTAACTATGGCTACACCTTC.

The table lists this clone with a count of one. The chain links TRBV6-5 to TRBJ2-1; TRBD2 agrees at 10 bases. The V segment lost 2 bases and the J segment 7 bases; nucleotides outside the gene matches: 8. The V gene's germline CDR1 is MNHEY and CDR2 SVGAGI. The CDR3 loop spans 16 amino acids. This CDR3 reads CASSYQSGGAGNEQFF. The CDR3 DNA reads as TGTGCCAGCAGTTACCAAAGCGGGGGGGCCGGGAATGAGCAGTTCTTC.